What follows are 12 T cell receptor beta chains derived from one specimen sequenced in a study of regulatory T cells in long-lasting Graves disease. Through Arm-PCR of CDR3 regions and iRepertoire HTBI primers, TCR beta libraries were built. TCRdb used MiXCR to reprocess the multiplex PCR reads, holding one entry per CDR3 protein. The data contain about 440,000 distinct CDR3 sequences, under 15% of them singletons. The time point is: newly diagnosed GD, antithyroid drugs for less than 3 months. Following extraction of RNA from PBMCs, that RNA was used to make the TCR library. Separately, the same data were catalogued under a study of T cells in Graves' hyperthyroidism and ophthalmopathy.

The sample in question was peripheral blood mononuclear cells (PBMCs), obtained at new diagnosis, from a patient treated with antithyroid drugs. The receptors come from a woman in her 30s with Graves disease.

The CDR3 nucleotides read TGTGCCAGCAGCGGAGAAGCGGGCTACTTTGTGCACGAGCAGTACTTC. It is translated as CASSGEAGYFVHEQYF. The chain couples TRBV7-6 to TRBJ2-7, with D tentatively TRBD2 (6 bases). This CDR3 comprises 16 residues. V lost 5 bases and J lost 5, with 22 bases in between. Per germline, CDR1 SGHVS and CDR2 FNYEAQ.

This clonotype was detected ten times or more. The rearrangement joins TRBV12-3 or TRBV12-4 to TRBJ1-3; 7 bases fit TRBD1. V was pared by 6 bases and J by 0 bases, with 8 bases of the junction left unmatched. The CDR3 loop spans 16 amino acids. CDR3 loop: CASRRRQGFSGNTIYF. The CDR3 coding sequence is TGTGCCAGCAGGCGTCGACAGGGCTTCTCTGGAAACACCATATATTTT.

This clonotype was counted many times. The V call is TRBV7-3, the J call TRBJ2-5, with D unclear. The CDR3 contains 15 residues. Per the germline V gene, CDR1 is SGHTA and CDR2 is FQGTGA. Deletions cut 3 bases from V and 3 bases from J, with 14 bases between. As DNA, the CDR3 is TGTGCCAGCAGCTTTGGTGTCGGAGTGGAAGAGACCCAGTACTTC. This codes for CASSFGVGVEETQYF.

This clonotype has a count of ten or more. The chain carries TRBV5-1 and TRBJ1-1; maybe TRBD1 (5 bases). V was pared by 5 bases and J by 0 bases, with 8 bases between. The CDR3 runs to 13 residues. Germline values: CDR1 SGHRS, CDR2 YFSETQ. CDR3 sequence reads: CASRQALNTEAFF. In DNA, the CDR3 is TGCGCCAGCAGACAGGCCTTGAACACTGAAGCTTTCTTT.

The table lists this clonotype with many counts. DNA for the CDR3: TGCAGTGCTAGAGGGGAGACTAGCGGGAGTAGGGATGAGCAGTTCTTC. Protein product: CSARGETSGSRDEQFF. This rearrangement joins TRBV20-1 to TRBJ2-1; 12 bases are a match to TRBD2. The CDR3 consists of 16 residues. After removal of 1 base from V and 8 bases from J, the junction contained 9 bases not matched to a gene. Germline lookup yields CDR1 DFQATT and CDR2 SNEGSKA (reference sequence).

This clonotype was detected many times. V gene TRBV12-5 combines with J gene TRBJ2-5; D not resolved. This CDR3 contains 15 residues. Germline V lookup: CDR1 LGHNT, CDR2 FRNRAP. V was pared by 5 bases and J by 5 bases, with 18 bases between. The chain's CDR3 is CASGLTHTVAETQYF. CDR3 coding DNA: TGTGCTAGTGGTCTGACACATACGGTGGCGGAGACCCAGTACTTC.

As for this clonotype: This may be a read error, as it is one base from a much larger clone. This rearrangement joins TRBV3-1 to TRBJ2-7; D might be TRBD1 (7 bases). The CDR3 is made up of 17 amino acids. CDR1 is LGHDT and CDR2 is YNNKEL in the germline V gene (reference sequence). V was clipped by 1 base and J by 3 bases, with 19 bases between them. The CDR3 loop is CASSQGMRDRVNYEQYF. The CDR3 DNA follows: TGTGCCAGCAGCCAAGGTATGCGGGACAGAGTCAACTACGAGCAGTACTTC.

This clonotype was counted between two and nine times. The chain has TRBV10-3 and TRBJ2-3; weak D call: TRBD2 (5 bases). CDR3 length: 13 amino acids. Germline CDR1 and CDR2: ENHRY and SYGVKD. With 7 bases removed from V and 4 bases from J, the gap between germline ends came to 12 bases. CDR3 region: CAITPQRADTQYF. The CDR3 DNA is TGTGCCATCACCCCTCAGAGGGCAGATACGCAGTATTTT.

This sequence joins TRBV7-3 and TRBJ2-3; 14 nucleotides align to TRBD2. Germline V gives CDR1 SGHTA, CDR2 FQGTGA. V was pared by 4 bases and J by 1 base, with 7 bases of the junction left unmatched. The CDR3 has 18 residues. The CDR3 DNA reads TGTGCCAGCAGCTCCGGACTAGCGGGAGGATGGGGCACAGATACGCAGTATTTT. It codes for CASSSGLAGGWGTDTQYF.

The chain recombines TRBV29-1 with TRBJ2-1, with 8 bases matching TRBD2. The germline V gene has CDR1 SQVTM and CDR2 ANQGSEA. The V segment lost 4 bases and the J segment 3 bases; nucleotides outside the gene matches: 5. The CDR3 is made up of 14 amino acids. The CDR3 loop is CSVGVAGLYNEQFF. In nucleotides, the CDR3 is TGCAGCGTTGGAGTAGCGGGACTCTACAATGAGCAGTTCTTC.

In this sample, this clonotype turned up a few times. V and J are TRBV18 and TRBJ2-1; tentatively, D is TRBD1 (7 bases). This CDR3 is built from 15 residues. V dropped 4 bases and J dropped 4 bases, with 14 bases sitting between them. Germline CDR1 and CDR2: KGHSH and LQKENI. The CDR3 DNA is TGTGCCAGCTCACTCCAGGGGGGTCGATACAATGAGCAGTTCTTC. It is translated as CASSLQGGRYNEQFF.

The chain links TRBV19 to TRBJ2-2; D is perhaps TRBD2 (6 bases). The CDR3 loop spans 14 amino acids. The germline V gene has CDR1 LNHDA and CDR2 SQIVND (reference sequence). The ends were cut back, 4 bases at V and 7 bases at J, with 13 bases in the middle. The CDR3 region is CASSTGGAGGELFF. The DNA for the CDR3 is TGTGCCAGTAGTACTGGAGGGGCGGGCGGGGAGCTGTTTTTT.